The clone carrying this T cell receptor beta chain has only a few counts. What it binds is not known. This entry belongs to a study of T cells after yellow fever vaccination. Study-level points and caveats: Across the CD4 and CD8 compartments, a small share of clonotypes was present in both.

A single record per CDR3 protein comes from TCRdb applying MiXCR to the 5' RACE reads. The table records more than 300,000 distinct CDR3 sequences, approximately 11% of them present only once. This CDR3 comprises 12 residues. CDR1 is SGHNT and CDR2 is YENEEA in the germline V gene. The V and J ends lost 5 bases and 4 bases respectively, with 6 bases between them. The sample here was CD4+ T cells sorted from PBMCs, taken 45 days after the yellow fever booster vaccination. This rearrangement joins TRBV11-3 to TRBJ2-1, with D hard to call. The sequence was obtained from a man aged 18 to 35 who received the YFV17D yellow fever vaccine. The CDR3 loop is CASSGNYNEQFF. The CDR3 DNA is TGTGCCAGCAGCGGAAATTACAATGAGCAGTTCTTC.